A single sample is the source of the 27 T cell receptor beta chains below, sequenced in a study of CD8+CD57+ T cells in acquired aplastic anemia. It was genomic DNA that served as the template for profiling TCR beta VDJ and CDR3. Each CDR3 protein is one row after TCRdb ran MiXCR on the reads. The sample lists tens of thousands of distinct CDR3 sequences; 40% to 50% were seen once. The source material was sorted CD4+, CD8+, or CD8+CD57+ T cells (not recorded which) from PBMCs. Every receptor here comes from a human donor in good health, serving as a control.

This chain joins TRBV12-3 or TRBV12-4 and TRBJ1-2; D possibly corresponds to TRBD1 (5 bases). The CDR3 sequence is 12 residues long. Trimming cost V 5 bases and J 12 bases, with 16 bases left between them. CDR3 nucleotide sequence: TGTGCCAGCAGTCGAGGGACCGCGGGGCACACCTTC. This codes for CASSRGTAGHTF.

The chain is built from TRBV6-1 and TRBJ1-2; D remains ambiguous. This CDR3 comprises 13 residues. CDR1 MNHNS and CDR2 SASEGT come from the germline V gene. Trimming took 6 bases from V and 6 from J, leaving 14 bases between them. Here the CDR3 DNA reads TGTGCCAGCAGCCCCGGGGTCCTCCATGGCTACACCTTC. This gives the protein CASSPGVLHGYTF.

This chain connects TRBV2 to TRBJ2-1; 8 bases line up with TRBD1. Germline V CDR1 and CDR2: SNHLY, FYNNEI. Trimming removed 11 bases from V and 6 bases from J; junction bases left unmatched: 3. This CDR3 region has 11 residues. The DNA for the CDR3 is TGTGCCGGGACAGGTCCCAATGAGCAGTTCTTC. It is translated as CAGTGPNEQFF.

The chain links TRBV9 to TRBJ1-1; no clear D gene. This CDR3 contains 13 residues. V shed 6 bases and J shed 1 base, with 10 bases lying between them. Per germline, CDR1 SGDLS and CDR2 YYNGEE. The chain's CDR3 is CASNLTPNTEAFF. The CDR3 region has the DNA TGTGCCAGCAACCTAACACCGAACACTGAAGCTTTCTTT.

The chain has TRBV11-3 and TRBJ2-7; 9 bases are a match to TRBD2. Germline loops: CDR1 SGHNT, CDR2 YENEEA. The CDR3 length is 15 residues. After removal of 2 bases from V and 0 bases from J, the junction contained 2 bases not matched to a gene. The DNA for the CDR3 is TGTGCCAGCAGCTTAACTAGCGGGTTCTCCTACGAGCAGTACTTC. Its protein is CASSLTSGFSYEQYF.

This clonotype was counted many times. CDR3 sequence reads: CSARDPDKWNSPLHF. The CDR3 nucleotides read TGCAGTGCTAGAGACCCGGACAAGTGGAATTCACCCCTCCACTTT. The chain combines TRBV20-1 with TRBJ1-6, with D possibly TRBD1 on 5 matching bases. Trimming pared 0 bases from V and 7 bases from J, leaving 13 bases between. CDR1 and CDR2 from the germline V gene are DFQATT and SNEGSKA (reference sequence). The CDR3 has 15 residues.

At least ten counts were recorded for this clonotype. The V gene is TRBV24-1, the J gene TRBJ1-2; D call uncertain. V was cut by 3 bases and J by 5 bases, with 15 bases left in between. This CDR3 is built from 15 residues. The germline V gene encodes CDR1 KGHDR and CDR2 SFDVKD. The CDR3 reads CATSDDSDGWYGYTF. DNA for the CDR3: TGTGCCACCAGTGATGATTCGGACGGGTGGTATGGCTACACCTTC.

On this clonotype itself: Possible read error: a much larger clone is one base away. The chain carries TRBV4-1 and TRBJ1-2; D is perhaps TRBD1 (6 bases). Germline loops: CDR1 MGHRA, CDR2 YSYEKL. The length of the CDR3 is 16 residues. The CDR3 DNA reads TGCGCCAGCGGCCAAGTTGCGGGGTCGGGGGCGGACGGCTACACCTTC. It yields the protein CASGQVAGSGADGYTF.

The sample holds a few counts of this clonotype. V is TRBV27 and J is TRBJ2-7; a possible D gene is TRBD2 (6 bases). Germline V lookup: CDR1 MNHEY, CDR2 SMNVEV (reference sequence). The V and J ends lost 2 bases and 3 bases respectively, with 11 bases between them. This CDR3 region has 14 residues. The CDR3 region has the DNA TGTGCCAGCAGTTTAAGCCCGGACTACTACGAGCAGTACTTC. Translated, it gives CASSLSPDYYEQYF.

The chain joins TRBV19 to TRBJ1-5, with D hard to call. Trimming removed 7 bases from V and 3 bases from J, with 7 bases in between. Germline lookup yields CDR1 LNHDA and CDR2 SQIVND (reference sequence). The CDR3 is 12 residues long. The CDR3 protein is CASNPYNQPQHF. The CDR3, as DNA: TGTGCCAGTAATCCTTACAATCAGCCCCAGCATTTT.

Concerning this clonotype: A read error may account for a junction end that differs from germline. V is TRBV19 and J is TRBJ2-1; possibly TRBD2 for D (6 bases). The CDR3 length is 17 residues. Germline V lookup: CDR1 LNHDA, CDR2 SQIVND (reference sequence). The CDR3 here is CAGSPLWGEGPYNEQFF. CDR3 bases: TGTGCCGGTAGTCCCCTTTGGGGGGAAGGCCCCTACAATGAGCAGTTCTTC.

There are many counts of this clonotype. The CDR3 is CASSENSNTGELFF. The CDR3 nucleotides read TGTGCCAGCAGTGAGAACTCCAACACCGGGGAGCTGTTTTTT. The gene calls are TRBV2 and TRBJ2-2; D is unresolved. The ends were cut back, 3 bases at V and 2 bases at J, with 7 bases in the middle. Germline V gives CDR1 SNHLY, CDR2 FYNNEI. CDR3 length: 14 residues.

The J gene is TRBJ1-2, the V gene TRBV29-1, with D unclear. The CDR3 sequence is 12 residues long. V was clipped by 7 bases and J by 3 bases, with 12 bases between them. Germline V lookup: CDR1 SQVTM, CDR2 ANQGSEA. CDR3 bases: TGCAGCGCCTCGGCCCAAGACTATGGCTACACCTTC. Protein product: CSASAQDYGYTF.

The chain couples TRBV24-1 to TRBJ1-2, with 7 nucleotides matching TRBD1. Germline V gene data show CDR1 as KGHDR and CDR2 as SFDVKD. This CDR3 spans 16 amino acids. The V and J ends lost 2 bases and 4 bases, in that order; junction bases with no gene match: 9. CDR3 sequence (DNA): TGTGCCACCAGTGATTGGGATTCCGGGACAGCCTATGGCTACACCTTC. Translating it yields CATSDWDSGTAYGYTF.

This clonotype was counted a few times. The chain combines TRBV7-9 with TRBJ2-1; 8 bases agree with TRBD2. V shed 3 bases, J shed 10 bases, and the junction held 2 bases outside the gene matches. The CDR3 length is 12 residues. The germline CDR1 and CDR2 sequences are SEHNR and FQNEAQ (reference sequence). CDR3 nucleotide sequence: TGTGCCAGCAGCTTCGGGGGGGCCGAGCAGTTCTTC. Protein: CASSFGGAEQFF.

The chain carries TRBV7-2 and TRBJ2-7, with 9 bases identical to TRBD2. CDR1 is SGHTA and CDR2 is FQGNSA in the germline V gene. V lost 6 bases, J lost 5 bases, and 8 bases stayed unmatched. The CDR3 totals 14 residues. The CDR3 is CASSFAGGPHEQYF. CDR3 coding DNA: TGTGCCAGCAGTTTTGCGGGGGGGCCGCACGAGCAGTACTTC.

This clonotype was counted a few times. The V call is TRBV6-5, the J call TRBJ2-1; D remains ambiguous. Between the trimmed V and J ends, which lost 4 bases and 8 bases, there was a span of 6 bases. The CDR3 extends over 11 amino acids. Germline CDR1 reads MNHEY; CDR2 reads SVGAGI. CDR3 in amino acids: CASSLGYEQFF. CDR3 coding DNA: TGTGCCAGCAGTTTGGGGTATGAGCAGTTCTTC.

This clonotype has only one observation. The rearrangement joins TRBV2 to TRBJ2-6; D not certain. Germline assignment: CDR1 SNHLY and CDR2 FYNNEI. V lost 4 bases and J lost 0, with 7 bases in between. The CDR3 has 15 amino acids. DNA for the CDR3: TGTGCCAGCAGTGTTATTCGCTCTGGGGCCAACGTCCTGACTTTC. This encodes CASSVIRSGANVLTF.

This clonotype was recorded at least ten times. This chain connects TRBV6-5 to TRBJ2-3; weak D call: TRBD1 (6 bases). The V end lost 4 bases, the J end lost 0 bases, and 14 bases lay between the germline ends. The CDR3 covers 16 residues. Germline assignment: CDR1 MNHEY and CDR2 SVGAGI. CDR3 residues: CASSWGVGGSTDTQYF. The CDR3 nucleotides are TGTGCCAGCAGTTGGGGCGTAGGGGGTAGCACAGATACGCAGTATTTT.

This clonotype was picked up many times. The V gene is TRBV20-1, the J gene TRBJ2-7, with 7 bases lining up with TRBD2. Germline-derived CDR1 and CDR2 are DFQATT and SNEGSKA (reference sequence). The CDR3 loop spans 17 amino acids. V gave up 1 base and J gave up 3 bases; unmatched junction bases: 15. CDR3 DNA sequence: TGCAGTGCTAGAGGCGGCGGGAGCCGCTCCGGCATCTACGAGCAGTACTTC. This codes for CSARGGGSRSGIYEQYF.

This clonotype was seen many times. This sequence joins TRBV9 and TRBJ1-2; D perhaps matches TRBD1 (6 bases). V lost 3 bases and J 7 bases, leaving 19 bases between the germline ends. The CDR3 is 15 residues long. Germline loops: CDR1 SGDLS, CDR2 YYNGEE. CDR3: CASSAPGGQLGGYTF. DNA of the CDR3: TGTGCCAGCAGCGCCCCGGGTGGACAGCTCGGTGGCTACACCTTC.

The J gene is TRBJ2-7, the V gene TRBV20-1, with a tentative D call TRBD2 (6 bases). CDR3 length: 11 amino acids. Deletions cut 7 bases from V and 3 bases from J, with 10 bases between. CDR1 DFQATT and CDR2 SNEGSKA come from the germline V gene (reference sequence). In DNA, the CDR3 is TGCAGTGTGGTGGGGGGCTACGAGCAGTACTTC. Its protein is CSVVGGYEQYF.

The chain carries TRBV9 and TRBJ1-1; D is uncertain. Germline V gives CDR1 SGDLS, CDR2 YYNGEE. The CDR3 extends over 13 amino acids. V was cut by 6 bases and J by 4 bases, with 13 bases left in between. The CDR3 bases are TGTGCCAGCATGAAGGGATGGGCCACTGAAGCTTTCTTT. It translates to CASMKGWATEAFF.

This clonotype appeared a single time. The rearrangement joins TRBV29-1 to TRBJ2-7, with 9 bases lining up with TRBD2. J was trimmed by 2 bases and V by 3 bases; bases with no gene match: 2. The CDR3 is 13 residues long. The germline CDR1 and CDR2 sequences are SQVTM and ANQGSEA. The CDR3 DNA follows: TGCAGCGTTGAGCTAGCGGGGACCTACGAGCAGTACTTC. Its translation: CSVELAGTYEQYF.

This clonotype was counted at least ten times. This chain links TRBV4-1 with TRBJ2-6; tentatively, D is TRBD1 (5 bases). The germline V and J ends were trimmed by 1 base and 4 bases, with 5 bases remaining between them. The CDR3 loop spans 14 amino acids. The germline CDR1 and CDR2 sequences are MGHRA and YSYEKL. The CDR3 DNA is TGCGCCAGCAGCCAAGGGACAGGGGCCAACGTCCTGACTTTC. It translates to CASSQGTGANVLTF.

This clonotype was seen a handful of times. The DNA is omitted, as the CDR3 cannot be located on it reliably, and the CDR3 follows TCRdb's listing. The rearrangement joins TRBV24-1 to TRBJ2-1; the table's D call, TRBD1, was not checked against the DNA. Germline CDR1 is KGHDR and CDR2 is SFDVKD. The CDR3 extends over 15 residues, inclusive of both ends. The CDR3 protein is CASSVAQGARNEKFF.

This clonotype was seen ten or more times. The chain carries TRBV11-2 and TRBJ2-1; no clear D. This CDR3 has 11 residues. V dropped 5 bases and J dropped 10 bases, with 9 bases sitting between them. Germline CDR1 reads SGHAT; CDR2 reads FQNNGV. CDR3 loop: CASSRLDEQFF. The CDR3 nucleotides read TGTGCCAGCAGCCGACTTGACGAGCAGTTCTTC.